These 19 T cell receptor beta chains originate from one sample sequenced in a study of blood T cell repertoires in COVID-19. The assay was immunoSEQ multiplex PCR, and TCRdb's table has in-frame clones only and misses some. The table has about 250,000 clones, 65% to 85% seen once. Sequencing input: peripheral blood. These receptors all stem from a man aged 40-49 years with active or convalescent COVID-19.

This chain connects TRBV18 to TRBJ1-5, with D uncertain. Trimming pared 6 bases from V and 0 bases from J, leaving 6 bases between. The germline gives CDR1 KGHSH, CDR2 LQKENI. CDR3 size: 13 residues. The CDR3 coding sequence is TGTGCCAGCTCGTCTAATAGCAATCAGCCCCAGCATTTT. It codes for CASSSNSNQPQHF.

There are a few counts of this clone. This rearrangement joins TRBV30 to TRBJ1-5, with no clear D. The CDR3 runs 14 residues. Trimming removed 1 base from V and 1 base from J, with 8 bases in between. Germline V lookup: CDR1 GTSNPN, CDR2 SVGIG (reference sequence). The CDR3 bases are TGTGCCTGGAGTGGGTACAGCAGCAATCAGCCCCAGCATTTT. It translates to CAWSGYSSNQPQHF.

The chain employs TRBV24-1 and TRBJ1-2; 11 bases are a match to TRBD1. V lost 3 bases, J lost 7 bases, and 6 bases stayed unmatched. CDR3 size: 15 residues. Germline-derived CDR1 and CDR2 are KGHDR and SFDVKD. In DNA, the CDR3 is TGTGCCACCAGTGATAGAGGACAGGGGGCTGTTGGCTACACCTTC. Protein sequence: CATSDRGQGAVGYTF.

This sequence joins TRBV27 and TRBJ1-4; D is uncertain. There are 14 residues in the CDR3. From germline, CDR1 is MNHEY and CDR2 SMNVEV (reference sequence). V lost 5 bases, J lost 5 bases, and 12 bases lay in between. The CDR3 protein is CASSNGVANEKLFF. CDR3 DNA sequence: TGTGCCAGCAGTAACGGGGTTGCAAATGAAAAACTGTTTTTT.

V is TRBV10-3 and J is TRBJ1-2; no definite D call. The CDR3 totals 12 residues. Trimming cost V 11 bases and J 4 bases, with 14 bases left between them. Germline V gene lookup returns CDR1 ENHRY and CDR2 SYGVKD. The CDR3 sequence is CASWSTIYGYTF. CDR3 DNA sequence: TGTGCCTCCTGGAGCACCATCTATGGCTACACCTTC.

The chain links TRBV6-5 to TRBJ2-2, with D maybe TRBD1 (5 bases). Trimming removed 7 bases at V and 2 bases at J, with 8 bases between. Germline V gives CDR1 MNHEY, CDR2 SVGAGI. CDR3 size: 13 residues. The CDR3 region is CASTQGNTGELFF. The CDR3 nucleotides are TGTGCCAGCACCCAGGGTAACACCGGGGAGCTGTTTTTT.

This chain joins TRBV12-3 or TRBV12-4 and TRBJ1-5, with D perhaps matching TRBD1 (5 bases). Trimming took 4 bases from V and 6 from J, leaving 10 bases between them. The CDR3 is made up of 13 amino acids. The CDR3 sequence: CASSSFGGQPQHF. The CDR3 nucleotides are TGTGCCAGCAGTTCGTTCGGGGGTCAGCCCCAGCATTTT.

V is TRBV30 and J is TRBJ1-1, with D tentatively TRBD1 (5 bases). The V gene's germline CDR1 is GTSNPN and CDR2 SVGIG (reference sequence). The CDR3 covers 13 residues. V lost 5 bases to trimming and J lost 5 bases, with 15 bases between them. CDR3 DNA sequence: TGTGCCTGGGACCCAGGGAGGGAAACTGAAGCTTTCTTT. The encoded protein is CAWDPGRETEAFF.

The count of this clone is one. The chain employs TRBV5-1 and TRBJ1-3, with 8 bases lining up with TRBD1. The CDR3 has 16 residues. The V segment lost 3 bases and the J segment 10 bases; nucleotides outside the gene matches: 15. Germline CDR1 SGHRS, CDR2 YFSETQ. The CDR3 nucleotides are TGCGCCAGCAGCTACCAGGGGGCAAGCCACTCAGAGACCATATATTTT. Translation: CASSYQGASHSETIYF.

The CDR3 region is CASSARQGGETQYF. The CDR3 DNA reads TGTGCCAGCAGCGCAAGACAGGGTGGGGAGACCCAGTACTTC. V is TRBV11-2 and J is TRBJ2-5, with 7 bases that match TRBD1. Germline assignment: CDR1 SGHAT and CDR2 FQNNGV. V dropped 5 bases and J dropped 5; count of bases not matched to a gene: 8. The CDR3 length is 14 residues.

The CDR3: CASSFETGAGNTIYF. The DNA for the CDR3 is TGCGCCAGCAGCTTTGAGACAGGGGCTGGAAACACCATATATTTT. The rearrangement joins TRBV5-1 to TRBJ1-3, with 8 bases that match TRBD1. Germline CDR1 SGHRS, CDR2 YFSETQ. With 2 bases clipped from V and 2 bases from J, the junction kept 3 bases outside the gene matches. The CDR3 is made up of 15 amino acids.

The rearrangement links TRBV9 to TRBJ2-5, with 7 bases aligning to TRBD2. With V trimmed by 6 bases and J by 5 bases, 13 bases remained unmatched. The CDR3 covers 15 residues. Germline CDR1 and CDR2: SGDLS and YYNGEE. The CDR3 DNA is TGTGCCAGCACTCGATTCGGGGGGTTACAGGAGACCCAGTACTTC. Translating gives CASTRFGGLQETQYF.

The chain has TRBV12-3 or TRBV12-4 and TRBJ2-7; possibly TRBD2 for D (5 bases). CDR3 length equals 13 residues. The germline V and J ends were trimmed by 7 bases and 4 bases, with 14 bases remaining between them. The CDR3 sequence is CASKRDWVYEQYF. The CDR3 DNA reads as TGTGCCAGCAAACGGGATTGGGTTTACGAGCAGTACTTC.

The J gene is TRBJ1-1, the V gene TRBV6-5, with TRBD1 as a possible D gene (6 bases). The CDR3 sequence is 14 residues long. Germline V gene lookup returns CDR1 MNHEY and CDR2 SVGAGI. Trimming shortened V by 0 bases and J by 4 bases, and 9 bases separated the two germline ends. CDR3 region: CASSYSSRGTEAFF. CDR3 DNA: TGTGCCAGCAGTTACTCGAGCAGGGGCACTGAAGCTTTCTTT.

This chain joins TRBV19 and TRBJ2-3, with D unresolved. The V end was cut by 3 bases, the J end by 4 bases, with 8 bases between. From germline, CDR1 is LNHDA and CDR2 SQIVND (reference sequence). CDR3 size: 13 residues. The CDR3 DNA follows: TGTGCCAGTAGTATCGGGTTGGCAGATACGCAGTATTTT. Protein sequence: CASSIGLADTQYF.

This clone came up a few times. V usage is TRBV30 and J usage is TRBJ1-5, with D tentatively TRBD1 (5 bases). The CDR3 has 14 residues. V was trimmed by 2 bases and J by 6 bases, leaving 14 bases between them. CDR1 and CDR2 (germline): GTSNPN, SVGIG (reference sequence). In DNA form, the CDR3 reads TGTGCCTGGAGTACCTCCGTCGGGGGTCAGCCCCAGCATTTT. Residues: CAWSTSVGGQPQHF.

This sequence joins TRBV9 and TRBJ2-3; a weak D match, TRBD2 (5 bases). CDR3 length: 18 amino acids. V lost 0 bases, J lost 2 bases, and 19 bases lay in between. Germline-derived CDR1 and CDR2 are SGDLS and YYNGEE. The CDR3 sequence: CASSVVGSGPSPTDTQYF. CDR3 nucleotide sequence: TGTGCCAGCAGCGTAGTGGGGAGCGGACCATCCCCCACAGATACGCAGTATTTT.

The chain joins TRBV19 to TRBJ1-4; possible D gene TRBD1, 6 bases. Trimming stripped 3 bases from V and 5 bases from J, with 22 bases between. The V gene's germline CDR1 is LNHDA and CDR2 SQIVND (reference sequence). This CDR3 is built from 18 residues. For the CDR3, the DNA is TGTGCCAGTAGTATTAATTTCGGTTTCGGACAGAGAAATGAAAAACTGTTTTTT. Translating it yields CASSINFGFGQRNEKLFF.

The V and J genes are TRBV3-1 (or the pseudogene TRBV3-2) and TRBJ1-1, with D perhaps TRBD1 (5 bases). V lost 2 bases and J lost 1, with 14 bases in between. This CDR3 contains 16 residues. From germline, CDR1 is LGHDT and CDR2 YNNKEL (reference sequence). CDR3 residues: CASSQNRLGSNTEAFF. The CDR3 nucleotides read TGTGCCAGCAGCCAAAACAGGTTAGGGTCGAACACTGAAGCTTTCTTT.